These T cell receptor beta chains were read from a single sample in a study of OX40 agonist ivuxolimab in advanced cancers. The assay was immunoSEQ multiplex PCR, and TCRdb's table has in-frame clones only and misses some. The table records tens of thousands of clones, 81% of them present only once. The source material was CD4+ or CD8+ T cells sorted from blood, sampled in a trial of the OX40 agonist ivuxolimab. The receptors originated from an adult with an advanced solid tumor such as melanoma, head and neck, liver or kidney cancer. The CDR3 runs from the conserved cysteine through the conserved F or W. The D gene is left open where the match is weak. The size entry is marked missing in some rows and otherwise reads once, few, many or a size class.

CDR3 protein,D gene,V gene,J gene,clone size
CASSYSQQEKLFF,NA,TRBV6-9,TRBJ1-4,NA
CASSLVGDYTF,NA,TRBV5-4,TRBJ1-2,medium-sized
CASSRTSGRYQETQYF,TRBD2,TRBV28,TRBJ2-5,NA
CASSLYRGPGQPQHF,TRBD1,TRBV27,TRBJ1-5,NA
CASSPRGGQGWTGELFF,NA,TRBV7-9,TRBJ2-2,once
CASSIDASEQFF,NA,TRBV19,TRBJ2-1,NA
CASSHRTGLNTEAFF,TRBD1,TRBV5-1,TRBJ1-1,NA
CASIGTGWRYGYTF,TRBD1,TRBV28,TRBJ1-2,NA
CASSRGQGNTEAFF,TRBD1,TRBV4-1,TRBJ1-1,once
CASSGNEELFF,NA,TRBV2,TRBJ1-4,NA